This T cell receptor beta chain was sequenced for a study of identical twins. Study results and caveats: Out-of-frame alpha sequences common to twins exhibited a surplus of low generation probability. Zero-insertion findings could be partly confounded by invariant cells (MAIT and iNKT cells). The models systematically underestimated how much out-of-frame TCR alpha was shared in monozygotic twins.

The CDR3 has 11 amino acids. V lost 6 bases and J 4 bases, leaving 6 bases between the germline ends. Each CDR3 protein gets one entry after TCRdb re-called the 5' RACE reads with MiXCR. In the table there are just under 550,000 distinct CDR3 sequences, nearly 15% of which are singletons. This clonotype has a count of ten or more. The antigen is unknown. Separately, the same data were catalogued under a study of yellow fever vaccine responses in identical twins.

The chain carries TRBV12-3 or TRBV12-4 and TRBJ1-1; maybe TRBD1 (6 bases). Sequenced: CD4+ T cells sorted from blood. The sequence derives from a woman under 30 in good health. The CDR3 sequence: CASSRGTEAFF. Written as DNA, the CDR3 is TGTGCCAGCAGCAGGGGCACTGAAGCTTTCTTT.